Shown below are 29 T cell receptor beta chains from a single sample sequenced in a study of blood T cell repertoires in COVID-19 (dated by TCRdb to about 2020). Library preparation was by the immunoSEQ multiplex PCR assay. TCRdb limited this immuneACCESS table to in-frame rearrangements with V and J called. A share of clones is missing; checked studies link under half to unresolved V genes, and the rest is unexplained. The sample contains 230,000 or so clones, roughly four fifths of them found a single time. The ten largest make up 4.4% of the sample. Sequenced sample: peripheral blood. The receptors shown here come from a man aged 45-60 years with active or convalescent COVID-19.

The chain joins TRBV6-1 to TRBJ1-6, with D possibly TRBD1 on 5 matching bases. The CDR3 covers 16 residues. V was clipped by 3 bases and J by 6 bases, with 15 bases between them. Germline V gene data show CDR1 as MNHNS and CDR2 as SASEGT. The CDR3: CASSEEGGGGNSPLHF. The CDR3 nucleotides read TGTGCCAGCAGTGAGGAAGGCGGGGGGGGTAATTCACCCCTCCACTTT.

This rearrangement joins TRBV29-1 to TRBJ2-3, with 10 bases identical to TRBD2. Germline V lookup: CDR1 SQVTM, CDR2 ANQGSEA. V gave up 4 bases and J gave up 8 bases; unmatched junction bases: 3. The CDR3 has 12 amino acids. The CDR3 DNA sequence: TGCAGCGTTGTATTAGCGGGGGGTACGCAGTATTTT. It specifies CSVVLAGGTQYF.

The rearrangement uses TRBV28 and TRBJ1-2, with D possibly TRBD1 on 5 matching bases. CDR3 length: 14 amino acids. V gave up 2 bases and J gave up 7 bases, with 14 bases separating them. Germline V lookup: CDR1 MDHEN, CDR2 SYDVKM. The CDR3 loop reads CASSLPGVPSGYTF. In DNA, the CDR3 is TGTGCCAGCAGTTTACCGGGGGTACCTAGTGGCTACACCTTC.

The chain combines TRBV29-1 with TRBJ1-1; 7 nucleotides align to TRBD1. CDR1 SQVTM and CDR2 ANQGSEA come from the germline V gene. The CDR3 contains 12 residues. Trimming removed 7 bases from V and 1 base from J; junction bases left unmatched: 3. The CDR3 bases are TGCAGCGCCTGGGACAGGAACACTGAAGCTTTCTTT. This gives the protein CSAWDRNTEAFF.

V and J are TRBV7-2 and TRBJ1-5; 11 bases align to TRBD1. J gave up 6 bases and V 5 bases, and 12 bases lay outside the gene matches. Germline CDR1 and CDR2: SGHTA and FQGNSA. The CDR3 is 17 residues long. DNA of the CDR3: TGTGCCAGCAGCAGCTCCAACGGCGGGACAGGGGGTCAGCCCCAGCATTTT. Translating gives CASSSSNGGTGGQPQHF.

The chain employs TRBV3-1 (or the pseudogene TRBV3-2) and TRBJ2-2; 12 nucleotides line up with TRBD1. This CDR3 comprises 16 residues. Germline CDR1 LGHDT, CDR2 YNNKEL (reference sequence). V lost 4 bases, J lost 3 bases, and 3 bases stayed unmatched. CDR3 residues: CASSLGTGGYTGELFF. The CDR3, as DNA: TGTGCCAGCAGCCTGGGGACAGGGGGCTACACCGGGGAGCTGTTTTTT.

The chain has TRBV11-1 and TRBJ2-3; weak D call: TRBD2 (6 bases). Trimming removed 5 bases from V and 2 bases from J, with 14 bases in between. The germline gives CDR1 SGHAT, CDR2 FQDESV (reference sequence). The CDR3 is 15 amino acids. The CDR3 nucleotides are TGTGCCAGCAGCCCCACTGGCGGGGACACAGATACGCAGTATTTT. It translates to CASSPTGGDTDTQYF.

The chain carries TRBV5-6 and TRBJ1-5; no definite D call. This CDR3 comprises 16 residues. The germline V gene encodes CDR1 SGHDT and CDR2 YYEEEE. V was cut by 2 bases and J by 0 bases, with 12 bases left in between. Here the CDR3 DNA reads TGTGCCAGCAGCTTTCGGGGATTCCGTAGCAATCAGCCCCAGCATTTT. Translation: CASSFRGFRSNQPQHF.

CDR3 sequence: CASSLSDGVEQYF. For the CDR3, the DNA is TGTGCCAGCAGTTTGTCGGACGGGGTCGAGCAGTACTTC. This rearrangement joins TRBV6-5 to TRBJ2-7; D possibly corresponds to TRBD2 (5 bases). Germline V gene data show CDR1 as MNHEY and CDR2 as SVGAGI. The CDR3 runs 13 residues. V was shortened by 4 bases and J by 6 bases, with 13 bases between the two germline ends.

The V and J genes are TRBV10-3 and TRBJ2-5, with 13 bases identical to TRBD2. This CDR3 comprises 15 residues. Germline V gene lookup returns CDR1 ENHRY and CDR2 SYGVKD. V shed 5 bases, J shed 1 base, and the junction held 1 base outside the gene matches. The CDR3 protein is CAISRLAGGQETQYF. The CDR3 nucleotides are TGTGCCATCAGTAGACTAGCGGGGGGCCAAGAGACCCAGTACTTC.

Worth noting for this clone: The sample has other DNA sequences that encode this CDR3 too. The chain employs TRBV20-1 and TRBJ2-3, with TRBD2 matching over 9 bases. The V gene end was trimmed by 3 bases and the J gene end by 1 base; junction bases not matched to a gene: 2. The CDR3 length is 14 residues. Germline V gives CDR1 DFQATT, CDR2 SNEGSKA (reference sequence). CDR3 DNA: TGCAGTGCTAGTTCTAGCGGGGGCACAGATACGCAGTATTTT. This encodes CSASSSGGTDTQYF.

The chain uses TRBV5-6 and TRBJ2-1; 8 bases are shared with TRBD1. V trimming: 4 bases; J trimming: 3 bases; junction bases outside the gene matches: 3. This CDR3 comprises 14 residues. Looked up from germline, CDR1 is SGHDT and CDR2 is YYEEEE. This CDR3 is CASSPGGIYNEQFF. DNA of the CDR3: TGTGCCAGCAGCCCAGGGGGCATCTACAATGAGCAGTTCTTC.

This clone was recorded only once. The chain joins TRBV7-3 to TRBJ2-3; no clear D gene. The germline gives CDR1 SGHTA, CDR2 FQGTGA. The CDR3 has 14 residues. The V and J ends lost 5 bases and 5 bases respectively, with 14 bases between them. CDR3 DNA: TGTGCCAGCAGCCTCCTCGGAGATCTAGATACGCAGTATTTT. It encodes CASSLLGDLDTQYF.

The chain is built from TRBV11-2 and TRBJ1-1; D may be TRBD1 (6 bases). CDR1 is SGHAT, CDR2 FQNNGV, per germline. The ends were cut back, 4 bases at V and 6 bases at J, with 18 bases in the middle. This CDR3 has 15 residues. CDR3 in amino acids: CASSSGGRGLSEAFF. CDR3 in DNA: TGTGCCAGCAGCTCGGGGGGCAGGGGTTTATCTGAAGCTTTCTTT.

This chain connects TRBV12-3 or TRBV12-4 to TRBJ2-5; TRBD1 matches at 7 bases. With 4 bases clipped from V and 3 bases from J, the junction kept 2 bases outside the gene matches. The CDR3 is made up of 13 amino acids. CDR3 nucleotide sequence: TGTGCCAGCAGTTGGGACAGAGAAGAGACCCAGTACTTC. As protein: CASSWDREETQYF.

This chain connects TRBV28 to TRBJ1-5; D is undetermined. Trimming took 3 bases from V and 6 from J, leaving 6 bases between them. Looked up from germline, CDR1 is MDHEN and CDR2 is SYDVKM. The CDR3 runs to 12 residues. The CDR3 region is CASSLPGQPQHF. CDR3 nucleotide sequence: TGTGCCAGCAGTTTGCCAGGTCAGCCCCAGCATTTT.

The chain joins TRBV18 to TRBJ2-2; D is possibly TRBD1 (6 bases). Trimming left V 1 base short and J 0 bases short, with 12 bases between. The CDR3 covers 17 residues. From germline, CDR1 is KGHSH and CDR2 LQKENI. CDR3 sequence reads: CASSPRNEGANTGELFF. Here the CDR3 DNA reads TGTGCCAGCTCACCACGGAACGAGGGGGCGAACACCGGGGAGCTGTTTTTT.

The chain joins TRBV7-3 to TRBJ2-3, with 8 bases lining up with TRBD1. V trimming: 3 bases; J trimming: 3 bases; junction bases outside the gene matches: 2. This CDR3 has 14 residues. The V gene's germline CDR1 is SGHTA and CDR2 FQGTGA. CDR3 sequence reads: CASSFRGRTDTQYF. As DNA, the CDR3 is TGTGCCAGCAGCTTCAGGGGGCGAACAGATACGCAGTATTTT.

V gene TRBV7-9 combines with J gene TRBJ1-1, with TRBD1 as a possible D gene (6 bases). The CDR3 totals 14 residues. The V end lost 5 bases, the J end lost 1 base, and 11 bases lay between the germline ends. Germline CDR1 reads SEHNR; CDR2 reads FQNEAQ (reference sequence). DNA of the CDR3: TGTGCCAGCAGCACGCCGGGACAGAACACTGAAGCTTTCTTT. This encodes CASSTPGQNTEAFF.

A single count supports this clone. J is TRBJ1-3 and V is TRBV27; D remains ambiguous. The length of the CDR3 is 17 residues. Germline CDR1 and CDR2: MNHEY and SMNVEV (reference sequence). V was trimmed by 6 bases and J by 3 bases, leaving 21 bases between them. In nucleotides, the CDR3 is TGTGCCAGCAGCTTAACCGGTCCTGGGGAGATTGGAAACACCATATATTTT. Translating it yields CASSLTGPGEIGNTIYF.

The chain has TRBV7-9 and TRBJ2-2; 7 nucleotides align to TRBD2. Germline CDR1 SEHNR, CDR2 FQNEAQ (reference sequence). This CDR3 comprises 15 residues. J was trimmed by 3 bases and V by 2 bases; bases with no gene match: 3. CDR3 amino acids: CASSLIGGDTGELFF. CDR3 DNA sequence: TGTGCCAGCAGCTTAATTGGGGGGGACACCGGGGAGCTGTTTTTT.

The chain employs TRBV5-4 and TRBJ1-2, with D possibly matching TRBD1 (5 bases). The CDR3 is made up of 15 amino acids. Trimming shortened V by 0 bases and J by 8 bases, and 17 bases separated the two germline ends. Germline CDR1 SGHNT, CDR2 YYREEE (reference sequence). In DNA form, the CDR3 reads TGTGCCAGCAGCTTGGACTCCGGGACTACGAAAGGCTACACCTTC. It specifies CASSLDSGTTKGYTF.

V usage is TRBV2 and J usage is TRBJ1-5; TRBD1 might be the D (5 bases). Trimming cost V 7 bases and J 4 bases, with 11 bases left between them. The CDR3 runs 13 residues. The germline V gene encodes CDR1 SNHLY and CDR2 FYNNEI. The CDR3 region has the DNA TGTGCCAGCAACTGGGGCCCAAATCAGCCCCAGCATTTT. It yields the protein CASNWGPNQPQHF.

The V and J genes are TRBV6-5 and TRBJ1-2, with unresolved D. This CDR3 is built from 13 residues. Germline V CDR1 and CDR2: MNHEY, SVGAGI. The V gene lost 6 bases and the J gene lost 6 bases, with 14 bases spanning the gap. In DNA form, the CDR3 reads TGTGCCAGCAGACACAGTGCCCAGGATGGCTACACCTTC. Its translation: CASRHSAQDGYTF.

This rearrangement joins TRBV5-1 to TRBJ2-6; a possible D gene is TRBD1 (6 bases). The CDR3 is made up of 16 amino acids. Trimming removed 3 bases from V and 0 bases from J, with 10 bases in between. The germline gives CDR1 SGHRS, CDR2 YFSETQ. The CDR3 sequence: CASSSGTFSGANVLTF. CDR3 sequence (DNA): TGCGCCAGCAGCTCCGGGACATTCTCTGGGGCCAACGTCCTGACTTTC.

The rearrangement joins TRBV28 to TRBJ2-3; 8 bases line up with TRBD1. CDR1 is MDHEN and CDR2 is SYDVKM in the germline V gene. After removal of 5 bases from V and 3 bases from J, the junction contained 10 bases not matched to a gene. The CDR3 contains 16 residues. The CDR3 sequence is CASSNPQGAGTDTQYF. The CDR3 DNA sequence: TGTGCCAGCAGTAATCCGCAGGGGGCAGGTACAGATACGCAGTATTTT.

The CDR3 loop reads CASIGTGGGYEQYF. The CDR3 DNA reads TGTGCCAGCATCGGCACAGGGGGCGGGTACGAGCAGTACTTC. This sequence joins TRBV27 and TRBJ2-7; TRBD1 matches at 9 bases. V shed 7 bases and J 4 bases; nucleotides not matched to a gene: 8. CDR1 is MNHEY, CDR2 SMNVEV, per germline (reference sequence). The CDR3 runs to 14 residues.

CDR3 DNA sequence: TGCGCCAGCATGAGTAGCTCTGGAAACACCATATATTTT. Translating gives CASMSSSGNTIYF. The V and J genes are TRBV10-2 and TRBJ1-3, with D unclear. CDR3 length: 13 residues. From germline, CDR1 is WSHSY and CDR2 SAAADI. V lost 7 bases and J lost 0, with 7 bases in between.

V gene TRBV5-1 combines with J gene TRBJ2-3; TRBD2 might be the D (6 bases). Deletions cut 4 bases from V and 1 base from J, with 10 bases between. The CDR3 length is 14 residues. CDR1 SGHRS and CDR2 YFSETQ come from the germline V gene. In DNA form, the CDR3 reads TGCGCCAGCAGCACATGGGGGGGCACAGATACGCAGTATTTT. Translated: CASSTWGGTDTQYF.